This entry features one T cell receptor beta chain sequence. Stated time point: persistent/refractory GD, antithyroid drugs over 5 years with positive TRAb. There was RNA extracted from PBMCs, and the TCR library was made from it. To make TCR beta libraries, researchers used iRepertoire HTBI primers and Arm-PCR of CDR3 regions. TCRdb re-called the multiplex PCR reads with MiXCR, one entry per CDR3 protein. The sample has a few hundred thousand distinct CDR3 sequences, about 25% seen once. The sample comes from a study of regulatory T cells in long-lasting Graves disease. The clonotype comes from a female donor with Graves disease. This specimen was peripheral blood mononuclear cells (PBMCs), taken when the disease was refractory, from a patient treated with antithyroid drugs.

The CDR3 DNA follows: TGCGCCAGCAGCCAAGATCGGACATACCAAGAGACCCAGTACTTC. Translation: CASSQDRTYQETQYF. The chain carries TRBV4-3 and TRBJ2-5, with a tentative D call TRBD1 (5 bases). CDR1 is LGHNA and CDR2 is YSLEER in the germline V gene. V lost 0 bases and J 0 bases, leaving 8 bases between the germline ends. The CDR3 length is 15 residues.